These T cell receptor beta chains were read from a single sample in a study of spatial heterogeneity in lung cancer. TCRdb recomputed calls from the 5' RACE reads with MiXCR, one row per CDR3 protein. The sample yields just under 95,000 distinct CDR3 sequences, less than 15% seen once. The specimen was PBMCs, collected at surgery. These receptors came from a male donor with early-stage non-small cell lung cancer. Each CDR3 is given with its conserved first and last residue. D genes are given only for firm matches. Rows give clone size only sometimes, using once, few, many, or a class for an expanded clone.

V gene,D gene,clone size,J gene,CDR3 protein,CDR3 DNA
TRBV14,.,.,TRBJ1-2,CASSNLGTGYGYTF,TGTGCCAGCAGCAATCTGGGGACTGGCTATGGCTACACCTTC
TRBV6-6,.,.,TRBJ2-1,CASTPSSASYNEQFF,TGTGCCAGCACCCCCAGTAGCGCGTCCTACAATGAGCAGTTCTTC
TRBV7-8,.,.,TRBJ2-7,CASSLDPIYEQYF,TGTGCCAGCAGCTTAGACCCCATTTACGAGCAGTACTTC
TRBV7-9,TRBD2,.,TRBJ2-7,CASSLELAGVHEQYF,TGTGCCAGCAGCTTAGAGCTAGCGGGAGTACACGAGCAGTACTTC
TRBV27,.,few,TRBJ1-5,CASSRESTVKGQPQHF,TGTGCCAGCAGTCGTGAATCGACAGTGAAGGGTCAGCCCCAGCATTTT
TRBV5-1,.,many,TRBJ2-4,CASRRTPGNIQYF,TGCGCCAGCAGGAGGACTCCGGGGAACATTCAGTACTTC
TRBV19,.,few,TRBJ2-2,CASSIGMVSSTGELFF,TGTGCCAGTAGTATAGGGATGGTTTCCAGCACCGGGGAGCTGTTTTTT
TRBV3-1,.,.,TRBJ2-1,CASSQGGRINEQFF,TGTGCCAGCAGCCAAGGGGGGAGGATCAATGAGCAGTTCTTC
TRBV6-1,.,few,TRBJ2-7,CASSASGTEVYEQYF,TGTGCCAGCAGTGCCTCCGGGACTGAAGTCTACGAGCAGTACTTC
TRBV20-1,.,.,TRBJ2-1,CSARFGSSYNEQFF,TGCAGTGCTAGGTTCGGGAGCTCCTACAATGAGCAGTTCTTC
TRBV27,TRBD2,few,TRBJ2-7,CASSPTSGSYEQYF,TGTGCCAGCAGTCCTACGAGCGGGAGCTACGAGCAGTACTTC
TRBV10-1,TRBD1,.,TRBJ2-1,CASSEPNRGSARNEQFF,TGCGCCAGCAGTGAGCCGAACAGGGGATCGGCCAGGAATGAGCAGTTCTTC
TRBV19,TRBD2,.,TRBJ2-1,CASRMGDYQYNEQFF,TGTGCCAGTAGGATGGGGGACTACCAGTACAATGAGCAGTTCTTC
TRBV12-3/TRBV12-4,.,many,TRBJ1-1,CASGHGRDTEAFF,TGTGCCAGCGGACATGGGAGGGACACTGAAGCTTTCTTT